This TCR beta chain was retrieved from a study of blood T cell repertoires in COVID-19. Original handling: Estimation of nucleated cell counts was performed using reference gene primer amplification. Using immunoSEQ multiplex PCR, the repertoire was profiled, and TCRdb retains in-frame clones only, with some absent. V and J calls and clone size are given by that table; D and trimming were obtained from the DNA. The data hold roughly 58,000 clones, with 65% to 85% observed a single time. Recruitment covered over 20 US areas and drew participants whose ages spanned about 18 to 90 years. This clone appeared a few times. Trimming cost V 7 bases and J 11 bases, with 18 bases left between them. Per germline, CDR1 SGDLS and CDR2 YYNGEE. This CDR3 is built from 12 residues.

Sequenced material: PBMCs or T cells enriched from blood (not recorded which). The chain has TRBV9 and TRBJ1-1, with D uncertain. The TCR comes from a woman between 55 and 75 years old who had been exposed to COVID-19. The CDR3 DNA sequence: TGTGCCAGCGCGAACCCCCCGGGGAGGGCTTTCTTT. The encoded protein is CASANPPGRAFF.